This T cell receptor beta chain appears in the sequencing data of a study of CD8 T cells in Susac syndrome. Overall study findings and caveats: An acknowledgment was made by the study that its TCR sequencing and HLA analysis involved relatively few individuals.

A single count supports this clonotype. The antigen is unknown. Sequencing of TCR beta was performed on blood CD8+ and CD4+ T cells. Bulk CD8+ and CD4+ cells came from magnetic negative isolation; CD8+ TEMRA by FACS. Random hexamers were used to reverse transcribe the RNA input (roughly 0.5 to 1 ug). It was immunoSEQ multiplex PCR that amplified TCR beta CDR3 across 54 Vbeta and 13 Jbeta. TCRdb called the immunoSEQ multiplex PCR reads again in MiXCR, with one record for every CDR3 protein. Of a few hundred thousand distinct CDR3 sequences detected, about 91% appear once; the ten largest clones hold about 0.07%. The germline V and J ends were trimmed by 5 bases and 11 bases, with 13 bases remaining between them. Germline CDR1 is SGHTA and CDR2 is FQGNSA. This CDR3 contains 11 residues.

The sample comprised CD4+ T cells from PBMCs. This TCR derives from a human donor with multiple sclerosis. The rearrangement joins TRBV7-2 to TRBJ2-7; D not resolved. As DNA, the CDR3 is TGTGCCAGCAGCACCTCGTGGCTCAAGTACTTC. Its protein product is CASSTSWLKYF.